These 18 T cell receptor beta chains came from one sample sequenced in a study of CD8+CD57+ T cells in acquired aplastic anemia. It was patients with CD8+CD57+ cell expansion by flow cytometry who were chosen for sequencing. Genomic DNA acted as the template from which TCR beta VDJ combination and CDR3 sequence profiling were carried out. MiXCR, run by TCRdb on the reads, gives a single entry per CDR3 protein. The sample lists some 140,000 distinct CDR3 sequences, over 50% seen once, with about an eighth in the top ten. Source material: sorted CD4+, CD8+, or CD8+CD57+ T cells (not recorded which) from PBMCs. All receptors derive from a human donor with aplastic anemia.

This chain connects TRBV29-1 to TRBJ2-7; D is perhaps TRBD1 (5 bases). V dropped 4 bases and J dropped 0 bases, with 10 bases sitting between them. This CDR3 region has 13 residues. The germline gives CDR1 SQVTM, CDR2 ANQGSEA. CDR3 residues: CSVVWGHSYEQYF. In nucleotides, the CDR3 is TGCAGCGTTGTCTGGGGCCACTCCTACGAGCAGTACTTC.

This clonotype was picked up many times. The V and J genes are TRBV7-8 and TRBJ1-6; no firm D call. CDR3 length: 13 residues. The V gene lost 2 bases and the J gene lost 9 bases, with 8 bases spanning the gap. From germline, CDR1 is SGHVS and CDR2 FQNEAQ. The CDR3 spells CASSLLGISPLHF. The CDR3 nucleotides read TGTGCCAGCAGCTTATTGGGGATTTCACCCCTCCACTTT.

This clonotype has just a few counts. The chain has TRBV20-1 and TRBJ1-6; no firm D call. The V end was cut by 0 bases, the J end by 7 bases, with 13 bases between. The CDR3 loop spans 15 amino acids. Germline CDR1 reads DFQATT; CDR2 reads SNEGSKA (reference sequence). The CDR3 sequence: CSARDGRSVNSPLHF. Written as DNA, the CDR3 is TGCAGTGCTAGAGATGGTCGGAGTGTAAATTCACCCCTCCACTTT.

The genes are TRBV7-6 and TRBJ2-7; the D gene is possibly TRBD2 (5 bases). The CDR3 totals 13 residues. Germline CDR1 SGHVS, CDR2 FNYEAQ. With 5 bases removed from V and 2 bases from J, the gap between germline ends came to 10 bases. The CDR3 is CASSEGGAYEQYF. CDR3 nucleotides: TGTGCCAGCAGCGAGGGTGGGGCCTACGAGCAGTACTTC.

In its sample, this clonotype was seen many times. The V and J genes are TRBV6-6 and TRBJ2-5, with D perhaps matching TRBD2 (5 bases). The germline CDR1 and CDR2 sequences are MNHNY and SVGAGI (reference sequence). CDR3 size: 15 residues. Trimming removed 3 bases at V and 3 bases at J, with 14 bases between. The CDR3 here is CASSYLARGKETQYF. In nucleotides, the CDR3 is TGTGCCAGCAGTTATCTGGCTAGAGGGAAAGAGACCCAGTACTTC.

The V gene is TRBV6-2 or TRBV6-3, the J gene TRBJ2-6, with 11 bases matching TRBD1. The CDR3 has 18 residues. The V segment lost 2 bases and the J segment 0 bases; nucleotides outside the gene matches: 3. The germline V gene encodes CDR1 MNHEY and CDR2 SVGEGT. The DNA of the CDR3 is TGTGCCAGCAGTTACCGAGGACAGGGGGCCTCTGGGGCCAACGTCCTGACTTTC. It yields the protein CASSYRGQGASGANVLTF.

This sequence joins TRBV20-1 and TRBJ1-6, with TRBD1 matching over 9 bases. The CDR3 runs to 13 residues. The J segment lost 6 bases and the V segment lost 5 bases, leaving 2 bases of the junction unmatched. Germline CDR1 reads DFQATT; CDR2 reads SNEGSKA (reference sequence). For the CDR3, the DNA is TGCAGTGCTGGGGGACAGGGTAATTCACCCCTCCACTTT. Translated, it gives CSAGGQGNSPLHF.

The CDR3 DNA reads TGTGCCAGTAGTATAGGGGCTAACGAGCAGTACTTC. Translation gives CASSIGANEQYF. V gene TRBV19 combines with J gene TRBJ2-7; D remains ambiguous. V lost 1 base and J lost 5, with 6 bases in between. The CDR3 covers 12 residues. The germline V gene has CDR1 LNHDA and CDR2 SQIVND (reference sequence).

Comments on this clonotype: Relative to the germline gene, one junction end is altered; a read error may explain this. DNA for the CDR3: TGTGCCAGCAGCTCGTGGACTAGCGGGGGCACCGGGGAGCTGGTTTTT. It codes for CASSSWTSGGTGELVF. The V and J genes are TRBV5-4 and TRBJ2-2; 13 bases agree with TRBD2. Per the germline V gene, CDR1 is SGHNT and CDR2 is YYREEE (reference sequence). This CDR3 is 16 amino acids long.

V and J are TRBV5-1 and TRBJ2-5; D call uncertain. Germline-derived CDR1 and CDR2 are SGHRS and YFSETQ. The CDR3 totals 16 residues. V gave up 0 bases and J gave up 1 base, with 13 bases separating them. CDR3 sequence reads: CASSLDPNGFQETQYF. CDR3 coding DNA: TGCGCCAGCAGCTTGGACCCAAATGGGTTCCAAGAGACCCAGTACTTC.

The chain is built from TRBV24-1 and TRBJ2-7, with 8 positions matching TRBD1. J lost 2 bases, V lost 4 bases, and 6 bases had no gene match. Looked up from germline, CDR1 is KGHDR and CDR2 is SFDVKD. This CDR3 spans 15 amino acids. This chain's CDR3 is CATSDSRGLAYEQYF. The CDR3 DNA follows: TGTGCCACCAGTGACTCCAGGGGGCTCGCCTACGAGCAGTACTTC.

The sample holds a few counts of this clonotype. The chain is built from TRBV19 and TRBJ2-3, with 7 bases matching TRBD2. CDR1 and CDR2 (germline): LNHDA, SQIVND (reference sequence). This CDR3 comprises 18 residues. The V segment lost 3 bases and the J segment 0 bases; nucleotides outside the gene matches: 12. CDR3: CASSIPLVRGSSTDTQYF. CDR3 bases: TGTGCCAGTAGTATCCCCCTAGTTCGCGGGAGTAGCACAGATACGCAGTATTTT.

This clonotype was detected ten times or more. The rearrangement uses TRBV2 and TRBJ1-1; D perhaps matches TRBD1 (5 bases). CDR1 SNHLY and CDR2 FYNNEI come from the germline V gene. The CDR3 loop spans 13 amino acids. V was cut by 2 bases and J by 7 bases, with 11 bases left in between. The chain's CDR3 is CASSERAGIEAFF. The CDR3 DNA is TGTGCCAGCAGTGAACGGGCAGGGATTGAAGCTTTCTTT.

This clonotype was seen a handful of times. The rearrangement uses TRBV19 and TRBJ2-3; tentatively, D is TRBD1 (6 bases). From germline, CDR1 is LNHDA and CDR2 SQIVND (reference sequence). Trimming stripped 3 bases from V and 7 bases from J, with 11 bases between. The length of the CDR3 is 13 residues. The CDR3 region has the DNA TGTGCCAGTAGTATGGGGGCTGAATATACGCAGTATTTT. Amino acids: CASSMGAEYTQYF.

Concerning this clonotype: A much bigger clone sits one base away, suggesting this may be a read error. CDR3 coding DNA: TGTGCCAGCAGCTACCCGGGGGAGAGATTTTACGAGCAGTACTTC. Amino acid sequence: CASSYPGERFYEQYF. V gene TRBV6-5 combines with J gene TRBJ2-7, with D maybe TRBD2 (6 bases). Germline V gene lookup returns CDR1 MNHEY and CDR2 SVGAGI. CDR3 size: 15 residues. Trimming removed 6 bases at V and 4 bases at J, with 19 bases between.

The V gene is TRBV29-1, the J gene TRBJ2-3; D is possibly TRBD1 (5 bases). Trimming removed 6 bases at V and 2 bases at J, with 12 bases between. The CDR3 covers 13 residues. CDR1 and CDR2 (germline): SQVTM, ANQGSEA. The chain's CDR3 is CSVATAFTDTQYF. The CDR3 coding sequence is TGCAGCGTCGCGACAGCCTTCACAGATACGCAGTATTTT.

This clonotype was counted many times. In DNA form, the CDR3 reads TGTGCCAGCAGTGTTACGGGGGGGGCCAACGTCCTGACTTTC. Translating it yields CASSVTGGANVLTF. V gene TRBV6-1 combines with J gene TRBJ2-6, with D possibly TRBD2 on 5 matching bases. V was clipped by 4 bases and J by 4 bases, with 8 bases between them. This CDR3 contains 14 residues. The germline gives CDR1 MNHNS, CDR2 SASEGT.

This chain joins TRBV10-3 and TRBJ2-3; TRBD1 might be the D (6 bases). CDR3 length equals 11 residues. V was clipped by 4 bases and J by 11 bases, with 10 bases between them. CDR1 ENHRY and CDR2 SYGVKD come from the germline V gene. The CDR3 DNA reads TGTGCCATCAGTGGACCGGGACAGCAGTATTTT. Encoded protein: CAISGPGQQYF.